This T cell receptor beta chain derives from a study of blood T cell repertoires in COVID-19. Study in general: Sites in the United States, Italy and Spain provided acute and convalescent COVID-19 samples. The analysed material was cDNA or gDNA that came from T cells, B-cell-depleted T cells, or PBMCs.

Original processing notes: Cell counts per sample came from amplifying reference gene primers. Profiled with immunoSEQ multiplex PCR; TCRdb holds only in-frame clones, not every one. That table furnishes V, J and clone size, whereas the DNA furnished D and trimming. The repertoire holds more than 110,000 clones, with about 87% as singletons. Trimming removed 1 base from V and 12 bases from J, with 10 bases in between. The CDR3 runs to 11 residues. Germline assignment: CDR1 GTSNPN and CDR2 SVGIG (reference sequence). This receptor was identified in a woman between 40 and 55 years old with acute or convalescent COVID-19. This sequence joins TRBV30 and TRBJ1-5, with a weak D call TRBD1 (6 bases). Sequencing was done on a sample of peripheral blood. The CDR3: CAWSADRFQHF. Written as DNA, the CDR3 is TGTGCCTGGAGTGCCGACAGGTTCCAGCATTTT.